Sequencing of this TCR beta chain was carried out in a study of response to subunit inactivated influenza vaccine. Regarding the study as a whole: It was the authors' suggestion that each seasonal influenza vaccination recruits few new T cells.

TCRdb called the RT-PCR reads again in MiXCR, with one record for every CDR3 protein. The table shows some 500,000 distinct CDR3 sequences, with roughly 27% occurring only once. A remark on this clonotype: Its cognate antigen is unknown.

The receptor's source is a man aged 50-59 years who received an inactivated influenza vaccine. Material: CD4+ T cells sorted from PBMCs, obtained roughly 5 days after vaccination.

This CDR3 reads CASSLVGVNEQFF. As DNA, the CDR3 is TGTGCCAGCAGTTTAGTAGGGGTCAATGAGCAGTTCTTC. The chain couples TRBV5-6 to TRBJ2-1, with a tentative D call TRBD1 (5 bases). V dropped 5 bases and J dropped 6 bases, with 12 bases sitting between them. CDR1 SGHDT and CDR2 YYEEEE come from the germline V gene. CDR3 length: 13 residues.